These T cell receptor beta chains were read from a single sample in a study of T cell repertoires in cytomegalovirus infection. TCRdb reanalysed the reads using MiXCR and keeps one entry per CDR3 protein. This table holds around 530,000 distinct CDR3 sequences, approximately 26% found once. Sequenced material: PBMCs. These receptor sequences come from a human donor in good health (CMV status not recorded). Some clones in this sample may be carry-over from other donors' samples. The CDR3 runs from the conserved cysteine through the conserved F or W. Fields, in order: V gene, D gene, J gene, clone size, CDR3 DNA, CDR3 protein. D genes are given only for firm matches. Size values are once, few and many counts, or a class for expanded clones, and some rows have none.

TRBV7-6	.	TRBJ1-2	many	TGTGCCAGCAGCCCAGCCGGCTATGGCTACACCTTC	CASSPAGYGYTF
TRBV7-2	.	TRBJ2-3	many	TGTGCCAGCAGCTTGCCCGGGGCAGATACGCAGTATTTT	CASSLPGADTQYF
TRBV29-1	.	TRBJ1-1	once	TGCAGCGTTGCATCACAGAACACTGAAGCTTTCTTT	CSVASQNTEAFF
TRBV11-3	.	TRBJ1-1	.	TGTGCCAGCAATAAGGGCACCTTGAACACTGAAGCTTTCTTT	CASNKGTLNTEAFF
TRBV7-9	.	TRBJ1-5	few	TGTGCCAGCAGCTCACCCGGGTCTATCAATCAGCCCCAGCATTTT	CASSSPGSINQPQHF
TRBV28	.	TRBJ2-7	.	TGTGCCAGCACGGACGGCTTCTCCTACGAGCAGTACTTC	CASTDGFSYEQYF
TRBV7-2	.	TRBJ2-1	many	TGTGCCAGCAGCCTATCAATACAGACGAGCTCCTACAATGAGCAGTTCTTC	CASSLSIQTSSYNEQFF
TRBV7-3	.	TRBJ2-1	few	TGTGCCGTAGGAAAAAGGACAGGCGGGAACAATGAGCAGTTCTTC	CAVGKRTGGNNEQFF
TRBV4-3	TRBD2	TRBJ2-1	.	TGCGCCAGCAGCCAAGAAGACCTACTAGCGACTGACAATGAGCAGTTCTTC	CASSQEDLLATDNEQFF
TRBV19	.	TRBJ1-1	.	TGTGCCAGTAGTATAGAGAGTGGGATCTTGAACACTGAAGCTTTCTTT	CASSIESGILNTEAFF
TRBV30	TRBD2	TRBJ2-1	.	TGTGCCTGGAGTGTACTAGCGGGAGGGCCCAATGAGCAGTTCTTC	CAWSVLAGGPNEQFF
TRBV7-8	.	TRBJ2-1	many	TGTGCCAGCAGCGCACTACGGGACCGCACCTACAATGAGCAGTTCTTC	CASSALRDRTYNEQFF
TRBV7-9	.	TRBJ1-2	few	TGTGCCAGCAGCGCCCTACAGGGAGAAAAGAATGGCTACACCTTC	CASSALQGEKNGYTF
TRBV11-2	TRBD2	TRBJ2-3	.	TGTGCCAGCAGCTCAACCCTAGCGGGAGGAATAGTAACAGATACGCAGTATTTT	CASSSTLAGGIVTDTQYF
TRBV6-2/TRBV6-3	TRBD1	TRBJ1-1	many	TGTGCCAGCAGTGAAGACAGGGCGAACACTGAAGCTTTCTTT	CASSEDRANTEAFF
TRBV12-3/TRBV12-4	.	TRBJ2-2	few	TGTGCCAGCAGTTTTTCGGGTCCCGATCGCCGGGAGCTGTTTTTT	CASSFSGPDRRELFF
TRBV20-1	TRBD2	TRBJ2-1	.	TGCAGTGCTAGACCTCCCGGGACTAGCGGCCTCAATGAGCAGTTCTTC	CSARPPGTSGLNEQFF
TRBV3-1	.	TRBJ2-3	.	TGTGCCAGCAGCCAAGAGGAATTTGGCGGGGATACGCAGTATTTT	CASSQEEFGGDTQYF
TRBV20-1	.	TRBJ1-2	.	TGCAGTGCTAGAGTTTGGGGGAAGGGGGACTATGGCTACACCTTC	CSARVWGKGDYGYTF
TRBV4-3	TRBD2	TRBJ2-2	few	TGCGCCAGCAGCCAAGCTCCTAGCGGGAACACCGGGGAGCTGTTTTTT	CASSQAPSGNTGELFF
TRBV7-2	.	TRBJ1-2	.	TGTGCCAGCAGCTTTGACGGATACTATGGCTACACCTTC	CASSFDGYYGYTF
TRBV29-1	.	TRBJ2-5	.	TGCAGCGTTGAAGAGTTCACCCAAGAGACCCAGTACTTC	CSVEEFTQETQYF
TRBV7-3	TRBD2	TRBJ2-5	.	TGTGCCAGCAGCTTAACGGGACTAGCAGTGGGTGAGACCCAGTACTTC	CASSLTGLAVGETQYF
TRBV28	.	TRBJ1-4	few	TGTGCCAGCAGTACAGGTGGAGGTTCTGAAAAACTGTTTTTT	CASSTGGGSEKLFF
TRBV5-1	.	TRBJ1-3	once	TGCGCCAGCAGCTTGGAGGACAACAACTCTGGAAACACCATATATTTT	CASSLEDNNSGNTIYF
TRBV12-3/TRBV12-4	.	TRBJ1-2	.	TGTGCCAGCAGTTTCATTTCCTCCCAACTCATTAACTATGGCTACACCTTC	CASSFISSQLINYGYTF
TRBV7-9	.	TRBJ1-2	few	TGTGCCAGCAGCTCTACCTCAGGGCCATCCCGGTATGGCTACACCTTC	CASSSTSGPSRYGYTF
TRBV6-1	TRBD1	TRBJ2-1	many	TGTGCCAGCAGTGTAGGGACAGGGTACAATGAGCAGTTCTTC	CASSVGTGYNEQFF
TRBV12-3/TRBV12-4	.	TRBJ1-1	.	TGTGCCAGCAGTTATGGGTTGGGGCCGGGGACTGAAGCTTTCTTT	CASSYGLGPGTEAFF
TRBV27	TRBD2	TRBJ2-5	.	TGTGCCAGCAGTTTATCACTAGCGGGAGATTGGCAAGAGACCCAGTACTTC	CASSLSLAGDWQETQYF
TRBV15	.	TRBJ2-1	few	TGTGCCACCAGCAGAGATTTTTTCTGGGAGCAGTTCTTC	CATSRDFFWEQFF
TRBV7-9	TRBD1	TRBJ1-5	few	TGTGCCAGCAGCGGACAGGGAAGAGGTAGCAATCAGCCCCAGCATTTT	CASSGQGRGSNQPQHF
TRBV12-3/TRBV12-4	TRBD2	TRBJ2-1	.	TGTGCCAGTCCGATGAGACTAGCGGACCTCTCCTACAATGAGCAGTTCTTC	CASPMRLADLSYNEQFF
TRBV11-3	.	TRBJ2-1	few	TGTGCCAGCAGCTTAAGTCTGGATAACAATGAGCAGTTCTTC	CASSLSLDNNEQFF
TRBV7-2	.	TRBJ1-2	many	TGTGCCAGCAGCCCGACGAAGGATGCGGGCTACACCTTC	CASSPTKDAGYTF
TRBV3-1	TRBD2	TRBJ2-3	few	TGTGCCAGCAGCCAACCCCAAGGACTAGGTAGCACAGATACGCAGTATTTT	CASSQPQGLGSTDTQYF
TRBV11-3	.	TRBJ2-1	few	TGTGCCAGCAGCTCCCGACAGTACAATGAGCAGTTCTTC	CASSSRQYNEQFF
TRBV2	.	TRBJ2-1	.	TGTGCCAGCAGTGCAGGGCTGGTCTACAATGAGCAGTTCTTC	CASSAGLVYNEQFF
TRBV5-6	TRBD1	TRBJ2-7	.	TGTGCCAGCAGCCCAGACAGGGACTACGAGCAGTACTTC	CASSPDRDYEQYF
TRBV25-1	.	TRBJ2-1	few	TGTGCCAGCAGTGAATTGACTAGTGTGAGTGAGCAGTTCTTC	CASSELTSVSEQFF
TRBV11-3	TRBD2	TRBJ2-3	once	TGTGCCAGCAGCTTAACCTTATCTAGCGGGAGGGCAGATACGCAGTATTTT	CASSLTLSSGRADTQYF
TRBV28	TRBD1	TRBJ2-7	many	TGTGCCAGCAGTTCATTCAAAGGGACAGGGTTAACCTACGAGCAGTACTTC	CASSSFKGTGLTYEQYF
TRBV5-6	.	TRBJ1-2	.	TGTGCCAGCAGCTTCTGGCCCAACGTACGGAATGGCTACACCTTC	CASSFWPNVRNGYTF
TRBV7-2	TRBD2	TRBJ2-4	many	TGTGCCAGCAGCTTAGCGGTCGGGAGGGCCAAAAACATTCAGTACTTC	CASSLAVGRAKNIQYF
TRBV7-9	TRBD1	TRBJ2-1	few	TGTGCCAGCAGCGGGACAGGGGGCTACTTATCCTACAATGAGCAGTTCTTC	CASSGTGGYLSYNEQFF
TRBV3-1	.	TRBJ1-1	.	TGTGCCAGCAGCTTCACACCTTGGGGGAACACTGAAGCTTTCTTT	CASSFTPWGNTEAFF
TRBV24-1	.	TRBJ2-2	.	TGTGCCACCAGTGATTTTGCCGTCAACACCGGGGAGCTGTTTTTT	CATSDFAVNTGELFF
TRBV30	.	TRBJ2-3	few	TGTGCCTGGGCTAGAACGGATACGCAGTATTTT	CAWARTDTQYF
TRBV6-2/TRBV6-3	.	TRBJ2-2	.	TGTGCCAGCAGTTACACGACAGTAACCGGGGAGCTGTTTTTT	CASSYTTVTGELFF
TRBV30	TRBD2	TRBJ2-5	.	TGTGCCTGGACCCAAAAGCGGGGCCCCCAAGAGACCCAGTACTTC	CAWTQKRGPQETQYF
TRBV12-5	TRBD1	TRBJ1-2	.	TGTGCTAGTGTCCGGACAGGGTCTACCTATGGCTACACCTTC	CASVRTGSTYGYTF
TRBV7-2	.	TRBJ1-6	many	TGTGCCAGCAGCTTAGGGTCAGGGATTAATTCACCCCTCCACTTT	CASSLGSGINSPLHF
TRBV19	TRBD2	TRBJ2-3	few	TGTGCCAGTAGTATATCAAGACTAGCGGGAGCCACAGATACGCAGTATTTT	CASSISRLAGATDTQYF
TRBV29-1	.	TRBJ2-5	.	TGCAGCGTTCAGGGGAGTGAAGAGACCCAGTACTTC	CSVQGSEETQYF
TRBV2	.	TRBJ1-3	few	TGTGCCATTGGGGGTACCTCTGGAAACACCATATATTTT	CAIGGTSGNTIYF
TRBV5-1	.	TRBJ2-2	.	TGCGCCAGCAGTCTACAGGTGAACACCGGGGAGCTGTTTTTT	CASSLQVNTGELFF